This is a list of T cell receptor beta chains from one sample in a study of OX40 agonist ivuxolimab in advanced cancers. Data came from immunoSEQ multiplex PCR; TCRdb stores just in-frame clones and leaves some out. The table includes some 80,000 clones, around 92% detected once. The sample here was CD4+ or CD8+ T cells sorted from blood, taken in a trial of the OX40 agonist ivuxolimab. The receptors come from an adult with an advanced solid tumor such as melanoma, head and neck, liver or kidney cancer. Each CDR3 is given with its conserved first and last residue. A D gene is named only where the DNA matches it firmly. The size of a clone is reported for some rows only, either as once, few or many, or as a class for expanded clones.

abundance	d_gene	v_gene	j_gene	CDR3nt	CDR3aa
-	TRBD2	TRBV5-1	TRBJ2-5	TGCGCCAGCACCCCGGGGGGAGGGAACCAAGAGACCCAGTACTTC	CASTPGGGNQETQYF
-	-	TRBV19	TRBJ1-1	TGTGCCAGTAGTGTCAAACTAAGGGAAGCTTTCTTT	CASSVKLREAFF
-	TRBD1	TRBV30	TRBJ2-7	TGTGCCTGGATACGCCCCGGGACAGGGATTAACGAGCAGTACTTC	CAWIRPGTGINEQYF
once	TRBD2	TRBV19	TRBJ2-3	TGTGCCAGTACCCTGTCCATAGCGGGAGGAGCAGATACGCAGTATTTT	CASTLSIAGGADTQYF
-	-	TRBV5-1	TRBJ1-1	TGCGCCAGCAGCCTTGGGGGAGCCGGTGAAGCTTTCTTT	CASSLGGAGEAFF
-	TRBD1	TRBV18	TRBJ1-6	TGTGCCAGCTCACTATCGACAGGGGTAGATAATTCACCCCTCCACTTT	CASSLSTGVDNSPLHF
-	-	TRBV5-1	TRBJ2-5	TGCGCCAGCAGCTTGGATAGTTACAGGGAAGAGACCCAGTACTTC	CASSLDSYREETQYF
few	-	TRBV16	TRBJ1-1	TGTGCCAGCAGCCAGTGGAATAGGGGAACTGAAGCTTTCTTT	CASSQWNRGTEAFF
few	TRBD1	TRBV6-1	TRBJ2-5	TGTGCCAGCAGGGGGACAGGGAAAGAGACCCAGTACTTC	CASRGTGKETQYF
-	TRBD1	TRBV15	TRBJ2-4	TGTGCCACCAGCAGAGATAACCAGGGGGACATTCAGTACTTC	CATSRDNQGDIQYF
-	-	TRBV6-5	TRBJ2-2	TGTGCCAGCAGTTACTCGCCGGGGACCGGGGAGCTGTTTTTT	CASSYSPGTGELFF
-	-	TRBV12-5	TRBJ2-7	TGTGCTAGTGCCAACCTCCTCGGGTCAGGTCGAGGCTCCTACGAGCAGTACTTC	CASANLLGSGRGSYEQYF
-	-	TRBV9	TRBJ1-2	TGTGCCAGCAGCCCCCAAGGGGGAACCACTAACTATGGCTACACCTTC	CASSPQGGTTNYGYTF
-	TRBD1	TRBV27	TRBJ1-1	TGTGCCAGCAGTTTATTCTCCGGACAGGGGCGAGCCACTGAAGCTTTCTTT	CASSLFSGQGRATEAFF
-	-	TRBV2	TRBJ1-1	TGTGCCAGCAAAAGGGGGGGGCAGGGCGGCACTGAAGCTTTCTTT	CASKRGGQGGTEAFF
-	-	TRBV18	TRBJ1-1	TGTGCCAGCTCACCGACAGGAAACACTGAAGCTTTCTTT	CASSPTGNTEAFF
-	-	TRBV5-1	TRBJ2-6	TGCGCCAGCAGCTTGCGCTCTGGGGCCAACGTCCTGACTTTC	CASSLRSGANVLTF
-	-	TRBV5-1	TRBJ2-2	TGCGCCAGCAGCTTGTCGTGGGTAACCGGGGAGCTGTTTTTT	CASSLSWVTGELFF
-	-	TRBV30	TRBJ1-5	TGTGCCTGGAGTGGGGCGGGCATCCCCTACTATAGCAATCAGCCCCAGCATTTT	CAWSGAGIPYYSNQPQHF
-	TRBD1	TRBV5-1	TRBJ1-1	TGCGCCAGCAGCTTGAAGGACAGGGCTACTGAAGCTTTCTTT	CASSLKDRATEAFF
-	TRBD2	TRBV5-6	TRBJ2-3	TGTGCCAGCAGCCCGGGGGGGCGGACAGATACGCAGTATTTT	CASSPGGRTDTQYF
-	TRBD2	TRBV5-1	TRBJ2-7	TGCGCCAGCAGCCCGGATACTAGCGGTGACGAGCAGTACTTC	CASSPDTSGDEQYF
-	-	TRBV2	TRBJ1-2	TGTGCCAGCAGTATTACAGAGTATGGCTACACCTTC	CASSITEYGYTF
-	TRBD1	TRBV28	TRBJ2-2	TGTGCCAGCCTCAGGGGGACAGGGAACACCGGGGAGCTGTTTTTT	CASLRGTGNTGELFF
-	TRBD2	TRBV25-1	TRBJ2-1	TGTGCCAGCAGTGGGGACTACCTGTTTGAGCAGTTCTTC	CASSGDYLFEQFF
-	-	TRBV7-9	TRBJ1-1	TGTGCCAGCAGCTTGGTGGGGGCCAGCACTGAAGCTTTCTTT	CASSLVGASTEAFF
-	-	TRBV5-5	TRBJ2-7	TGTGCCAGCAGCCTCAGTGGGCAGGGGATCTACGAGCAGTACTTC	CASSLSGQGIYEQYF
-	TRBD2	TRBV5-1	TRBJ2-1	TGCGCCAGCAGCTTGGCCGAGGAAGCGGGAGCGTATAATGAGCAGTTCTTC	CASSLAEEAGAYNEQFF
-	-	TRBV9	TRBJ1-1	TGTGCCAGCAGCCTCACAGGAATGAACACTGAAGCTTTCTTT	CASSLTGMNTEAFF
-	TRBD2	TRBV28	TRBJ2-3	TGTGCCAGCAGTTTATACGGGACTAGCGGGAGCACAGATACGCAGTATTTT	CASSLYGTSGSTDTQYF
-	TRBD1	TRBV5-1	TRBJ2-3	TGCGCCAGCAGCTCCGCCGACAGGGGCAGGGATACGCAGTATTTT	CASSSADRGRDTQYF
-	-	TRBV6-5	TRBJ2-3	TGTGCCTCATGGCGGTACACAGATACGCAGTATTTT	CASWRYTDTQYF
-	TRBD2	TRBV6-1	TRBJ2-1	TGTGCCAGCAGTAAGGGGTTAGCGGGGACCGGTGAGCAGTTCTTC	CASSKGLAGTGEQFF
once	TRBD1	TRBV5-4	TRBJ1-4	TGTGCCAGCAGCCCGGGACAGGGTAATGAAAAACTGTTTTTT	CASSPGQGNEKLFF
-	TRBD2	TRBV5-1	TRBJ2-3	TGCGCCAGCAGCACTCCCGCCGGGACTAGCGGCACAGATACGCAGTATTTT	CASSTPAGTSGTDTQYF
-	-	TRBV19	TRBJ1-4	TGTGCCAGTAGTCAACAGCTAACTAATGAAAAACTGTTTTTT	CASSQQLTNEKLFF
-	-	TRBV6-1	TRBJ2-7	TGTGCCAGCAGTGTGTTTAGCCAGAGCTCCTACGAGCAGTACTTC	CASSVFSQSSYEQYF
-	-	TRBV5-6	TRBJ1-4	TGTGCCAGCAGCACCCAGGGTGGAGAAAAACTGTTTTTT	CASSTQGGEKLFF
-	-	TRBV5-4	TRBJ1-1	TGTGCCAGCAGCTTGGGAAGCCCTATTGAACTGGAAACTGAAGCTTTCTTT	CASSLGSPIELETEAFF
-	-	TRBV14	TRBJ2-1	TGTGCCAGCAGCCAAGATTGGGGATACAATGAGCAGTTCTTC	CASSQDWGYNEQFF
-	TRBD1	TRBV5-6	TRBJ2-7	TGTGCCAGCGCATGGGGGACAGGGGGCCCCTACGAGCAGTACTTC	CASAWGTGGPYEQYF
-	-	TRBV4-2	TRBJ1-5	TGTGCCAGCAGCCAAGTCGTGAAGGAAGGTGGCAATCAGCCCCAGCATTTT	CASSQVVKEGGNQPQHF
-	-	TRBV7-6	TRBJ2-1	TGTGCCAGCAGCTTAGCTCCCTTACAGTACAATGAGCAGTTCTTC	CASSLAPLQYNEQFF
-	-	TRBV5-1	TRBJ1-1	TGCGCCAGCAGCCCCCTTGTGGGGAACACTGAAGCTTTCTTT	CASSPLVGNTEAFF
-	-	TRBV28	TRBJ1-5	TGTGCCAGCAGGGATCAGACAGGCAGACAGCCCCAGCATTTT	CASRDQTGRQPQHF
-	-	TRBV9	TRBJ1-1	TGTGCCAGCAGCGTAGGGGCCGATAGCACTGAAGCTTTCTTT	CASSVGADSTEAFF
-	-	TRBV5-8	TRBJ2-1	TGTGCCAGCTCCATGCTAGTCGGAAATGAGCAGTTCTTC	CASSMLVGNEQFF
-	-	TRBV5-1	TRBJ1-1	TGCGCCAGCAGCTCCGGGACGGTAGACACTGAAGCTTTCTTT	CASSSGTVDTEAFF
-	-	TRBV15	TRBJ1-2	TGTGCCACCAGCAGGGGCCAGGTTAACTATGGCTACACCTTC	CATSRGQVNYGYTF
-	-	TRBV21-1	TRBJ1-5	TGTGCCAGATATGGACAGGGACGGGTTCAGCCCCAGCATTTT	CARYGQGRVQPQHF
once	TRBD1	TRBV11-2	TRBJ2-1	TGTGCCAGCAGCTTACGCCTCCGACAGGGTTCGGCCAATGAGCAGTTCTTC	CASSLRLRQGSANEQFF
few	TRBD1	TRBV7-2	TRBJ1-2	TGTGCCAGCAGAGATGGACAGGGAAGGAGCTATGGCTACACCTTC	CASRDGQGRSYGYTF
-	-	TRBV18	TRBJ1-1	TGTGCCAGCTCACCACGAGGACAAAGGCGGAACACTGAAGCTTTCTTT	CASSPRGQRRNTEAFF
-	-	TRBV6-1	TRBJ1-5	TGTGCCAGCAGGAGGGCGGACAGAACTTATCAGCCCCAGCATTTT	CASRRADRTYQPQHF
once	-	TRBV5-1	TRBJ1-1	TGCGCCAGCAGGCGGACAGAGAATGATCTTTTTTTCACTGAAGCTTTCTTT	CASRRTENDLFFTEAFF
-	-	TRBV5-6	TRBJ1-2	TGTGCCAGCTGCATTTCCTCTGGGTATGGCTACACCTTC	CASCISSGYGYTF
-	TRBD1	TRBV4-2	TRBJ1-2	TGTGCCAGCAGCCAAGACCTTCGGACAGGCTCTAACTATGGCTACACCTTC	CASSQDLRTGSNYGYTF
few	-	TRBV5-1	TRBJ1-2	TGCGCCAGCAGCTTACAGGGTTATGATGGCTACACCTTC	CASSLQGYDGYTF
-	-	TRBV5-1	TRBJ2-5	TGCGCCAGCAGCTTGGAAGTTTTAGCAGAGACCCAGTACTTC	CASSLEVLAETQYF